The 4 T cell receptor beta chains below all came from one sample that was sequenced in a study of blood T cells in healthy people across ages (dated by TCRdb to between 2014 and 2017). Library generation was performed with 5' RACE. TCRdb names Illumina HiSeq 2500 as the instrument used. The second PCR ran for about 7 to 11 cycles and used a J-beta primer mix along with a sample-barcoded 5' primer. TCRdb reran the public reads through fastp at Q25 and MiXCR, keeping productive beta chains. Entries are consolidated by CDR3 protein sequence, retaining the most common genes and DNA. This sample has 700,000 or so distinct CDR3 sequences in its table, and approximately 40% of those were observed once. The top ten hold around 30% of the sample. The sequencing input was blood. These receptor sequences come from a man older than 75 in good health.

The rearrangement uses TRBV28 and TRBJ1-1; TRBD1 aligns across 7 bases. The CDR3 totals 12 residues. Per the germline V gene, CDR1 is MDHEN and CDR2 is SYDVKM. Germline trimming cut 8 bases from V and 5 bases from J; bases unmatched to any gene: 5. CDR3 in DNA: TGTGCCAGCCACAGGGGACGGACTGAAGCTTTCTTT. Translating it yields CASHRGRTEAFF.

The V gene is TRBV9, the J gene TRBJ2-5; the D gene is possibly TRBD1 (6 bases). V lost 0 bases and J 4 bases, leaving 13 bases between the germline ends. Looked up from germline, CDR1 is SGDLS and CDR2 is YYNGEE. The CDR3 consists of 15 residues. The CDR3 loop is CASSVVGTTRETQYF. The CDR3 coding sequence is TGTGCCAGCAGCGTAGTTGGGACAACTCGAGAGACCCAGTACTTC.

V usage is TRBV7-2 and J usage is TRBJ1-2; no firm D call. The CDR3 covers 14 residues. The V gene lost 3 bases and the J gene lost 8 bases, with 16 bases spanning the gap. Looked up from germline, CDR1 is SGHTA and CDR2 is FQGNSA. The CDR3 spells CASSFYDTNGGYTF. Here the CDR3 DNA reads TGTGCCAGCAGCTTCTATGACACCAACGGAGGCTACACCTTC.

About this clonotype: With a much larger clone just one base away, this may be a read error. The rearrangement uses TRBV6-2 or TRBV6-3 and TRBJ1-2; no clear D. V was pared by 4 bases and J by 6 bases, with 12 bases between. In germline, CDR1 is MNHEY, CDR2 SVGEGT. The CDR3 extends over 13 amino acids. The CDR3 nucleotides are TGTGCCAGCAGTTTGATAGGGAACAATGGCTACACCTTC. It is translated as CASSLIGNNGYTF.